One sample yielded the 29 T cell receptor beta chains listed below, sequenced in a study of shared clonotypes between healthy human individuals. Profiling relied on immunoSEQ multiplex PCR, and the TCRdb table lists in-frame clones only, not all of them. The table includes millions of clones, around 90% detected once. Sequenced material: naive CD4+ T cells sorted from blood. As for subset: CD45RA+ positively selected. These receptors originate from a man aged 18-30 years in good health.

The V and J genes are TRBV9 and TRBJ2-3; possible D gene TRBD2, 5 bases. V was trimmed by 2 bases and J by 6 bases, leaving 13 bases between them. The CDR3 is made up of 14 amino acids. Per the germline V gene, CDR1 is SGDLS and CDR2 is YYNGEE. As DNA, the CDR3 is TGTGCCAGCAGCGTTAGACTGTTAGCGGATACGCAGTATTTT. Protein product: CASSVRLLADTQYF.

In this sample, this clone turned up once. The CDR3 DNA follows: TGTGCCAGCAGTGATGCTCTCGGGGCGCCTAGCACAGATACGCAGTATTTT. Residues: CASSDALGAPSTDTQYF. The chain has TRBV25-1 and TRBJ2-3; D tentatively fits TRBD1 or TRBD2 (5 bases each). The length of the CDR3 is 17 residues. Germline-derived CDR1 and CDR2 are MGHDK and SYGVNS. V was pared by 3 bases and J by 0 bases, with 16 bases between.

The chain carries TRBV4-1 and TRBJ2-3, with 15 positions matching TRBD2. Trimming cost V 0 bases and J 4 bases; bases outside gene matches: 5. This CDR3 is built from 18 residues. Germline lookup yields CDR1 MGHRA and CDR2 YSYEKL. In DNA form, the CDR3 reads TGCGCCAGCAGCCAAGATCCGGGACTAGCGGGAGGCGCAGATACGCAGTATTTT. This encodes CASSQDPGLAGGADTQYF.

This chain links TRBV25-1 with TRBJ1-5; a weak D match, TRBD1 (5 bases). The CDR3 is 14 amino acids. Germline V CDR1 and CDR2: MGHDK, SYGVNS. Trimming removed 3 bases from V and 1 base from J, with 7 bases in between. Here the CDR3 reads CASSDGGSNQPQHF. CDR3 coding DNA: TGTGCCAGCAGTGACGGGGGAAGCAATCAGCCCCAGCATTTT.

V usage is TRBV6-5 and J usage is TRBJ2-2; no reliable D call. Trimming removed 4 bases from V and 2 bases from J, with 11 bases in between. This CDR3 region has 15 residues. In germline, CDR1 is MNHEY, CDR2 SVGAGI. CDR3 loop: CASSLVGPNTGELFF. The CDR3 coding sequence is TGTGCCAGCAGTTTAGTAGGGCCTAACACCGGGGAGCTGTTTTTT.

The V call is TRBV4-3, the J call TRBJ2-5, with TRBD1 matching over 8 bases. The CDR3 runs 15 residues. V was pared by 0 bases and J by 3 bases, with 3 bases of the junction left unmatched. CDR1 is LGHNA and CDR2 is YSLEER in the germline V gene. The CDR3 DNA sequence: TGCGCCAGCAGCCAAGAATGGACAGGGAAAGAGACCCAGTACTTC. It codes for CASSQEWTGKETQYF.

CDR3 in DNA: TGTGCCAGCAGCTTTGGGGCGGGAACCTACGAGCAGTACTTC. As protein: CASSFGAGTYEQYF. The chain employs TRBV13 and TRBJ2-7, with D possibly TRBD2 on 6 matching bases. The germline CDR1 and CDR2 sequences are PRHDT and FYEKMQ (reference sequence). CDR3 length equals 14 residues. The V end was cut by 3 bases, the J end by 2 bases, with 11 bases between.

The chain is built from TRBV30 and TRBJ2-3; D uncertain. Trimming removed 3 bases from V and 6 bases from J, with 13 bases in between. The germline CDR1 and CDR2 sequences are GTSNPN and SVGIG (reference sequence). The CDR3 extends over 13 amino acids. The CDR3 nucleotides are TGTGCCTGGAGGGCCCGTTTCGAGGATACGCAGTATTTT. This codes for CAWRARFEDTQYF.

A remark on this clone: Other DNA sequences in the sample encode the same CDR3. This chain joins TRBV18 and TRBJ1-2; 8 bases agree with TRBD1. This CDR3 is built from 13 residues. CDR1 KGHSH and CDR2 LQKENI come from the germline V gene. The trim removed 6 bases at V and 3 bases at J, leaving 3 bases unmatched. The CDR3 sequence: CASSQQGDYGYTF. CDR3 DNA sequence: TGTGCCAGCTCCCAACAGGGGGACTATGGCTACACCTTC.

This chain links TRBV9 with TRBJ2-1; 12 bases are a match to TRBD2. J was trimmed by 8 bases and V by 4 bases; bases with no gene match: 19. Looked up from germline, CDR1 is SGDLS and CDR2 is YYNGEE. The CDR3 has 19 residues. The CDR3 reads CASSSNLAGGVRSGYEQFF. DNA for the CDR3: TGTGCCAGCAGCTCCAATCTAGCGGGAGGGGTTAGGTCAGGATATGAGCAGTTCTTC.

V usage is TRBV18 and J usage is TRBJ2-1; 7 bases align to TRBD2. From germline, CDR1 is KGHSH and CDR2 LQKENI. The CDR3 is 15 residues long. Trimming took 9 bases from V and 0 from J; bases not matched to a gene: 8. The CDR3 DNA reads TGTGCCAGTTCTAACCGGGAGGTCTCCTACAATGAGCAGTTCTTC. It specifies CASSNREVSYNEQFF.

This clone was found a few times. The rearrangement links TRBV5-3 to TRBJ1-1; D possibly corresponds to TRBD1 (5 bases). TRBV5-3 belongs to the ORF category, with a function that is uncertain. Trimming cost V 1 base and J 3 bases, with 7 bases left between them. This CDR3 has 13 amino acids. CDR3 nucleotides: TGTGCCAGAAGCTTGCGCAGGGACACTGAAGCTTTCTTT. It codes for CARSLRRDTEAFF.

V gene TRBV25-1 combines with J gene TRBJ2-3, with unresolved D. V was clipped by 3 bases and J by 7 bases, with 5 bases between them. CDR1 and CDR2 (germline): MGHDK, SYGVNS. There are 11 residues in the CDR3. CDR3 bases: TGTGCCAGCAGTGATTCCTATACGCAGTATTTT. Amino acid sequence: CASSDSYTQYF. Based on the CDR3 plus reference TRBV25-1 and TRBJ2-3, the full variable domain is EADIYQTPRYLVIGTGKKITLECSQTMGHDKMYWYQQDPGMELHLIHYSYGVNSTEKGDLSSESTVSRIRTEHFPLTLESARPSHTSQYLCASSDSYTQYFGPGTRLTVL.

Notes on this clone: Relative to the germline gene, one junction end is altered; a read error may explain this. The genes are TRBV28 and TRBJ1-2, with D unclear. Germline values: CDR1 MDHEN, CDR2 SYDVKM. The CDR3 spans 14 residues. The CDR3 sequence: CASRLGWINYGYTF. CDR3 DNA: TGTGCCAGCCGTTTGGGGTGGATTAACTATGGCTACACCTTC.

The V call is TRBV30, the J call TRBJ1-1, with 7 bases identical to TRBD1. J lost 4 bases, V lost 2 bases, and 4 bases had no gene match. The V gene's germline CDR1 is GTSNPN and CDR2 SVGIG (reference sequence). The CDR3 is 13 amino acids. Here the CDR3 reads CAWSRGGVTEAFF. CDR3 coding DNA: TGTGCCTGGAGTAGAGGGGGCGTCACTGAAGCTTTCTTT.

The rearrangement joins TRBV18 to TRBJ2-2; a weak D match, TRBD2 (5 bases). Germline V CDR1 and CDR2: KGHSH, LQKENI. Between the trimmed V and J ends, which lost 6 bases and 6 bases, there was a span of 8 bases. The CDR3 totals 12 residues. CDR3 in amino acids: CASSLRAGELFF. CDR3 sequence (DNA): TGTGCCAGCTCCCTGAGGGCCGGGGAGCTGTTTTTT.

The CDR3 protein is CASSGPTGPGELFF. In DNA, the CDR3 is TGTGCCAGCAGCGGGCCTACAGGGCCCGGGGAGCTGTTTTTT. V usage is TRBV9 and J usage is TRBJ2-2; TRBD1 is a possible D gene (6 bases). The CDR3 totals 14 residues. Trimming left V 3 bases short and J 6 bases short, with 12 bases between. Germline V gene sequence: CDR1 SGDLS, CDR2 YYNGEE. The whole variable domain, remainder taken from reference TRBV9 and TRBJ2-2, is DSGVTQTPKHLITATGQRVTLRCSPRSGDLSVYWYQQSLDQGLQFLIQYYNGEERAKGNILERFSAQQFPDLHSELNLSSLELGDSALYFCASSGPTGPGELFFGEGSRLTVL.

CDR3 coding DNA: TGTGCCAGCAGCTTATCCCCTAGCGGGGGTGAGACCCAGTACTTC. Amino acid sequence: CASSLSPSGGETQYF. This sequence joins TRBV7-9 and TRBJ2-5; TRBD2 aligns across 10 bases. V gave up 2 bases and J gave up 5 bases; unmatched junction bases: 5. CDR1 and CDR2 (germline): SEHNR, FQNEAQ (reference sequence). The CDR3 extends over 15 amino acids. The full variable domain, rest sourced from reference TRBV7-9 and TRBJ2-5, is DTGVSQNPRHKITKRGQNVTFRCDPISEHNRLYWYRQTLGQGPEFLTYFQNEAQLEKSRLLSDRFSAERPKGSFSTLEIQRTEQGDSAMYLCASSLSPSGGETQYFGPGTRLLVL.

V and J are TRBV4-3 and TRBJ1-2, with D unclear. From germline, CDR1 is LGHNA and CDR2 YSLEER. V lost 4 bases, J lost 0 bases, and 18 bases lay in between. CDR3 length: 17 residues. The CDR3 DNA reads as TGCGCCAGCAGCCCAGGACGGAGACCGAGAGCTAACTATGGCTACACCTTC. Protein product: CASSPGRRPRANYGYTF.

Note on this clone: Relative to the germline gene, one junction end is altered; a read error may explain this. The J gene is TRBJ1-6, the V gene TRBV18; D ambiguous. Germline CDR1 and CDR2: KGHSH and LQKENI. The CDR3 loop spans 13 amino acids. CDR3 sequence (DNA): TGTGCCAGCTCACCCCACAATAACTCACCCCTCCACTTT. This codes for CASSPHNNSPLHF.

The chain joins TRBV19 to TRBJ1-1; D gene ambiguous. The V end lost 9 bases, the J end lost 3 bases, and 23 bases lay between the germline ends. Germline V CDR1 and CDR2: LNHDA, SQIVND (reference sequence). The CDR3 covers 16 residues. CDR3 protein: CASERGSVPRYTEAFF. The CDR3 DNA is TGTGCCAGCGAAAGAGGATCTGTCCCCCGATACACTGAAGCTTTCTTT.

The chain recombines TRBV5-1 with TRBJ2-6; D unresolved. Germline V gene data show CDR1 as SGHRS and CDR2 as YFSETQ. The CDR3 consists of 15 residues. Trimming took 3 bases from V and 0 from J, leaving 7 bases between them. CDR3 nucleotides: TGCGCCAGCAGCTCCGCCCCCTCTGGGGCCAACGTCCTGACTTTC. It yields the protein CASSSAPSGANVLTF.

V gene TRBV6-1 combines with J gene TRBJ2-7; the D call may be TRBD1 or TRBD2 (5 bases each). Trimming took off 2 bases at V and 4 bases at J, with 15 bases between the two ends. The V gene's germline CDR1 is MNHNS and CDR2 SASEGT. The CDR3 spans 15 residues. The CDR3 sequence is CASSEFRVGAYEQYF. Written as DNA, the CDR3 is TGTGCCAGCAGTGAATTCAGGGTCGGGGCTTACGAGCAGTACTTC.

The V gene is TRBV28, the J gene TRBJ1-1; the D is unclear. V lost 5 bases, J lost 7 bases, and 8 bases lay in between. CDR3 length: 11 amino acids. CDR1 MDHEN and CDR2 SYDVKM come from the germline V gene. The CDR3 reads CASSRPNEAFF. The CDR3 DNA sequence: TGTGCCAGCAGTCGCCCAAATGAAGCTTTCTTT.

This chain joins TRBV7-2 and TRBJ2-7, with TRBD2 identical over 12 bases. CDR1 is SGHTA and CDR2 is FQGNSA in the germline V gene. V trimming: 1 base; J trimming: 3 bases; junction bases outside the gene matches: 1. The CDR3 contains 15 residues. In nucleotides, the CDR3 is TGTGCCAGCAGCTTAGGGACTAGCGGGGTCTACGAGCAGTACTTC. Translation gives CASSLGTSGVYEQYF.

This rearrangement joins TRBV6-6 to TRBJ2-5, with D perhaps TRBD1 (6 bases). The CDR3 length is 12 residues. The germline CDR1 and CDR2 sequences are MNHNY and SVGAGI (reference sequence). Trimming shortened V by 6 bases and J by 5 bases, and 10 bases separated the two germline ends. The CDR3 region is CASSPQGETQYF. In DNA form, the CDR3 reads TGTGCCAGCAGCCCCCAGGGGGAGACCCAGTACTTC.

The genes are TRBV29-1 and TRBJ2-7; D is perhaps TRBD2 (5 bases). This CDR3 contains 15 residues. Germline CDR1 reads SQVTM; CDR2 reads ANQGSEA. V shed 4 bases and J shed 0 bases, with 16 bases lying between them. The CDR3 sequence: CSVVWLTGFSYEQYF. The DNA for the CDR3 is TGCAGCGTTGTGTGGTTGACGGGGTTCTCCTACGAGCAGTACTTC.

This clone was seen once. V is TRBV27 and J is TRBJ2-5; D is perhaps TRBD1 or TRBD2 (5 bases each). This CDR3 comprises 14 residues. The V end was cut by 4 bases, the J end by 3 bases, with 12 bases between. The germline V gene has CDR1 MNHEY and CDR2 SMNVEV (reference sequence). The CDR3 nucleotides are TGTGCCAGCAGTTCGGGACCGGCGGAAGAGACCCAGTACTTC. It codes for CASSSGPAEETQYF.

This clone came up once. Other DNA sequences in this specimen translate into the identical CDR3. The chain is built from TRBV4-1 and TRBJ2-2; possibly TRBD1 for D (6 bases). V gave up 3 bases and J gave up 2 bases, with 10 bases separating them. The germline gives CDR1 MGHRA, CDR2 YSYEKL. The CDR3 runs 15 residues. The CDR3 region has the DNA TGCGCCAGCAGCCAGGCGGACAGAAACACCGGGGAGCTGTTTTTT. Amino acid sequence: CASSQADRNTGELFF.